This T cell receptor beta chain was sequenced in a study of CD8 T cells in ankylosing spondylitis. The germline gives CDR1 SGHRS, CDR2 YFSETQ. Trimming cost V 4 bases and J 1 base; bases outside gene matches: 7. The length of the CDR3 is 15 residues. Findings and caveats of the study: Blood of patients with ankylosing spondylitis appeared to be characterized by a TCR beta motif of seven or eight highly homologous variants. Relatively rare in peripheral blood, disease-linked clones were also CD8+.

The authors made TCR beta libraries by quantitative 5'-RACE with molecular barcodes. TCRdb re-called the 5' RACE reads through MiXCR, storing one row per CDR3 protein. The sample has 250,000 to 350,000 distinct CDR3 sequences, 6.5% to 10% seen once. This clonotype was seen repeatedly, ten times or more. The target antigen is unknown. The sequenced sample consisted of blood, either unsorted or a sorted T cell fraction (not recorded which). This sequence joins TRBV5-1 and TRBJ2-5, with 7 nucleotides matching TRBD1. This TCR derives from a male donor with ankylosing spondylitis. For the CDR3, the DNA is TGCGCCAGCAGCCTCCGAGGGGGCCCCCAAGAGACCCAGTACTTC. Encoded protein: CASSLRGGPQETQYF. The variable domain in full, with the rest retrieved from reference TRBV5-1 and TRBJ2-5, is KAGVTQTPRYLIKTRGQQVTLSCSPISGHRSVSWYQQTPGQGLQFLFEYFSETQRNKGNFPGRFSGRQFSNSRSEMNVSTLELGDSALYLCASSLRGGPQETQYFGPGTRLLVL.